The entry below gives a single T cell receptor beta chain sequence along with its context. As yet, its antigen is unknown. The data were obtained in a study of beta chain features in type 1 diabetes. The study, taken as a whole, reports: Insertions at VDJ junctions were less frequent in type 1 diabetes patients. These patients also deleted more nucleotides at the same junctions. The naive, central memory and Treg TCRB repertoires looked more alike in patients than they did in healthy donors. Cells with high TCR expression could be over-represented when cDNA is sequenced. The study found moderately but significantly shorter TCRB CDR3s in all four CD4+ subsets of Type 1 diabetes patients.

Reverse transcription of all isolated RNA meant that expressed TCRB transcripts were sequenced. Measured with immunoSEQ multiplex PCR; TCRdb has only the in-frame clones, and not every one. Of about 660,000 clones in the sample, around an eighth were seen once. Sort purity for all populations was recorded as exceeding 98%. V trimming: 4 bases; J trimming: 4 bases; junction bases outside the gene matches: 3. Germline lookup yields CDR1 PRHDT and CDR2 FYEKMQ (reference sequence). The CDR3 runs to 14 residues. The genes are TRBV13 and TRBJ2-2, with 7 positions matching TRBD1. Input material: naive CD4+ T cells from blood. This sequence originates from a man aged 18 to 30 with type 1 diabetes. The CDR3: CASSSGQSTGELFF. The CDR3 region has the DNA TGTGCCAGCAGCTCGGGACAGAGCACCGGGGAGCTGTTTTTT.